Below, 9 T cell receptor beta chains from the same sample are listed, as sequenced in a study of T cells in Graves' hyperthyroidism and ophthalmopathy. Amplified TCR beta CDR3 regions came from RNA transcripts. During a first-round RT-PCR of the TCR CDR3, the HTBI primer set was used. TCRdb recomputed calls from the multiplex PCR reads with MiXCR, one row per CDR3 protein. The data hold about 530,000 distinct CDR3 sequences, with roughly 15% observed a single time. Sequencing was carried out using blood. The source of these receptors is a woman under 30 with Graves' ophthalmopathy.

This clonotype was found many times. The rearrangement uses TRBV3-1 and TRBJ1-3; 7 bases are shared with TRBD1. The V segment lost 4 bases and the J segment 2 bases; nucleotides outside the gene matches: 5. The CDR3 loop spans 15 amino acids. Looked up from germline, CDR1 is LGHDT and CDR2 is YNNKEL (reference sequence). CDR3 nucleotide sequence: TGTGCCAGCAGCCCGCAAACAGGGGCTGGAAACACCATATATTTT. It yields the protein CASSPQTGAGNTIYF.

The chain joins TRBV6-5 to TRBJ1-6; D not certain. The CDR3 runs 15 residues. V shed 1 base and J shed 4 bases, with 8 bases lying between them. Germline V gives CDR1 MNHEY, CDR2 SVGAGI. For the CDR3, the DNA is TGTGCCAGCAGTTACTATGGGGAATATAATTCACCCCTCCACTTT. It is translated as CASSYYGEYNSPLHF.

The J gene is TRBJ2-7, the V gene TRBV7-2; no clear D. The V end was cut by 3 bases, the J end by 5 bases, with 5 bases between. Per the germline V gene, CDR1 is SGHTA and CDR2 is FQGNSA. The CDR3 loop spans 11 amino acids. CDR3: CASSLFNEQYF. Here the CDR3 DNA reads TGTGCCAGCAGCTTGTTTAACGAGCAGTACTTC.

This clonotype was detected ten times or more. The chain joins TRBV6-6 to TRBJ2-2, with D maybe TRBD2 (6 bases). This CDR3 comprises 17 residues. Between the trimmed V and J ends, which lost 2 bases and 1 base, there was a span of 14 bases. Per germline, CDR1 MNHNY and CDR2 SVGAGI (reference sequence). The CDR3 region is CASSYEGGLGNTGELFF. For the CDR3, the DNA is TGTGCCAGCAGTTACGAGGGAGGATTAGGGAACACCGGGGAGCTGTTTTTT.

This clonotype has just a few counts. This chain uses TRBV19 with TRBJ2-7, with TRBD1 matching 7 bases. V dropped 3 bases and J dropped 5; count of bases not matched to a gene: 4. This CDR3 contains 13 residues. The germline V gene has CDR1 LNHDA and CDR2 SQIVND (reference sequence). The CDR3 sequence: CASSIYRGDEQYF. The CDR3 DNA sequence: TGTGCCAGTAGTATTTACAGGGGTGACGAGCAGTACTTC. Using reference TRBV19 and TRBJ2-7 for the parts outside the CDR3, the full variable domain is DGGITQSPKYLFRKEGQNVTLSCEQNLNHDAMYWYRQDPGQGLRLIYYSQIVNDFQKGDIAEGYSVSREKKESFPLTVTSAQKNPTAFYLCASSIYRGDEQYFGPGTRLTVT.

At least ten counts were recorded for this clonotype. V gene TRBV5-1 combines with J gene TRBJ1-2; D call uncertain. The V and J ends lost 0 bases and 3 bases respectively, with 6 bases between them. The CDR3 covers 13 residues. The germline gives CDR1 SGHRS, CDR2 YFSETQ. CDR3 in DNA: TGCGCCAGCAGCTTGGACAGCTACTATGGCTACACCTTC. It translates to CASSLDSYYGYTF.

Many counts were recorded for this clonotype. This chain uses TRBV7-9 with TRBJ2-7, with D uncertain. The CDR3 is 16 amino acids. Trimming took off 4 bases at V and 5 bases at J, with 21 bases between the two ends. Germline lookup yields CDR1 SEHNR and CDR2 FQNEAQ (reference sequence). The CDR3 DNA is TGTGCCAGCAGCTCCTCCCCCGTGCCCACCGCCCACGAGCAGTACTTC. Residues: CASSSSPVPTAHEQYF.

This chain uses TRBV2 with TRBJ1-5; no clear D gene. Germline values: CDR1 SNHLY, CDR2 FYNNEI. With 8 bases removed from V and 0 bases from J, the gap between germline ends came to 8 bases. This CDR3 comprises 13 residues. CDR3 sequence (DNA): TGTGCCAGCGACCAATATAGCAATCAGCCCCAGCATTTT. Translated, it gives CASDQYSNQPQHF.

This sequence joins TRBV6-1 and TRBJ1-2, with 8 bases fitting TRBD1. The CDR3 spans 15 residues. V shed 2 bases and J 7 bases; nucleotides not matched to a gene: 9. The germline gives CDR1 MNHNS, CDR2 SASEGT. CDR3: CASSELTGGGSGYTF. The CDR3 DNA reads as TGTGCCAGCAGTGAATTAACAGGGGGGGGATCTGGCTACACCTTC.